The 30 T cell receptor beta chains listed next were all sequenced from one sample in a study of T cells in Graves' hyperthyroidism and ophthalmopathy. RNA transcripts gave rise to amplified TCR beta CDR3 regions. The HTBI primer set served for first-round RT-PCR of the TCR CDR3. TCRdb itself ran the multiplex PCR reads through MiXCR, one entry per CDR3 protein. The sample holds about 840,000 distinct CDR3 sequences, 38% seen once. The sequenced sample consisted of blood. All receptors come from a man aged 18 to 30 with Graves' hyperthyroidism.

This clonotype came up many times. A junction boundary mismatches the germline segment, possibly from a read error. The chain combines TRBV2 with TRBJ2-7, with 10 bases aligning to TRBD1. CDR3 length: 11 residues. Germline V gives CDR1 SNHLY, CDR2 FYNNEI. The CDR3 sequence is CASSEAGQGHF. The CDR3 nucleotides are TGTGCCAGCAGTGAAGCGGGACAGGGGCACTTC.

Ten or more counts support this clonotype. The chain joins TRBV29-1 to TRBJ2-2; D gene ambiguous. The CDR3 sequence is 15 residues long. V was cut by 0 bases and J by 1 base, with 9 bases left in between. Germline assignment: CDR1 SQVTM and CDR2 ANQGSEA. CDR3 bases: TGCAGCGTTGAAGATGGCCAGAAGAACACCGGGGAGCTGTTTTTT. Translating it yields CSVEDGQKNTGELFF.

CDR3 nucleotide sequence: TGCGCCAGCAGCCAAGGAAGGGCCAGGCGGAACACTGAAGCTTTCTTT. Amino acid sequence: CASSQGRARRNTEAFF. The J gene is TRBJ1-1, the V gene TRBV4-1; D is ambiguous. V gave up 1 base and J gave up 1 base, with 13 bases separating them. This CDR3 has 16 residues. Germline V gene sequence: CDR1 MGHRA, CDR2 YSYEKL.

This clonotype was observed at least ten times. The chain recombines TRBV10-3 with TRBJ1-5; D ambiguous. CDR3 length: 14 amino acids. Trimming took off 0 bases at V and 7 bases at J, with 10 bases between the two ends. Looked up from germline, CDR1 is ENHRY and CDR2 is SYGVKD. This CDR3 reads CAISESKGGQPQHF. The CDR3 bases are TGTGCCATCAGTGAGTCGAAGGGTGGGCAGCCCCAGCATTTT.

At least ten counts were recorded for this clonotype. The chain recombines TRBV10-3 with TRBJ1-6; tentative D call: TRBD1 (6 bases). This CDR3 spans 15 amino acids. The V gene lost 6 bases and the J gene lost 3 bases, with 12 bases spanning the gap. Germline assignment: CDR1 ENHRY and CDR2 SYGVKD. The CDR3, as DNA: TGTGCCATCAGCCCGGGACAAGTCTATAATTCACCCCTCCACTTT. Residues: CAISPGQVYNSPLHF.

This rearrangement joins TRBV7-2 to TRBJ1-1; tentative D call: TRBD1 (5 bases). With 1 base removed from V and 2 bases from J, the gap between germline ends came to 20 bases. CDR3 size: 18 residues. CDR1 and CDR2 from the germline V gene are SGHTA and FQGNSA. The CDR3 protein is CASSLDWIPGRPNTEAFF. CDR3 sequence (DNA): TGTGCCAGCAGCTTAGATTGGATCCCGGGACGACCAAACACTGAAGCTTTCTTT.

At least ten counts were recorded for this clonotype. The V gene is TRBV29-1, the J gene TRBJ2-6; no reliable D call. The CDR3 runs 13 residues. Per the germline V gene, CDR1 is SQVTM and CDR2 is ANQGSEA. Deletions cut 1 base from V and 4 bases from J, with 5 bases between. CDR3 protein: CSVEATGANVLTF. DNA for the CDR3: TGCAGCGTTGAAGCGACCGGGGCCAACGTCCTGACTTTC.

The CDR3 region has the DNA TGCAGTGCGGACAGAGACAGGGTAGAAGAGACCCAGTACTTC. Encoded protein: CSADRDRVEETQYF. V is TRBV20-1 and J is TRBJ2-5; TRBD1 agrees at 7 bases. The CDR3 sequence is 14 residues long. V shed 6 bases and J 3 bases; nucleotides not matched to a gene: 10. From germline, CDR1 is DFQATT and CDR2 SNEGSKA (reference sequence).

As regards this clonotype: Since a much larger clone is just one base distant, this may be a read error. The rearrangement joins TRBV25-1 to TRBJ2-7; D is unresolved. V was shortened by 3 bases and J by 3 bases, with 9 bases between the two germline ends. The germline V gene has CDR1 MGHDK and CDR2 SYGVNS. The CDR3 consists of 13 residues. This chain's CDR3 is CASSDHKGYEQYF. CDR3 coding DNA: TGTGCCAGCAGTGACCACAAGGGCTACGAGCAGTACTTC.

There are a few counts of this clonotype. This chain links TRBV2 with TRBJ1-5; maybe TRBD1 (6 bases). V was shortened by 1 base and J by 4 bases, with 11 bases between the two germline ends. The CDR3 totals 15 residues. Germline V gene lookup returns CDR1 SNHLY and CDR2 FYNNEI. Here the CDR3 DNA reads TGTGCCAGCAGTGAAGACAGGGACGCGAATCAGCCCCAGCATTTT. Protein sequence: CASSEDRDANQPQHF.

This chain uses TRBV6-5 with TRBJ2-6; 10 bases are shared with TRBD1. V dropped 11 bases and J dropped 2; count of bases not matched to a gene: 12. Germline V gives CDR1 MNHEY, CDR2 SVGAGI. This CDR3 comprises 17 residues. The chain's CDR3 is CAAQIGTGVAGANVLTF. The CDR3 DNA reads TGTGCCGCCCAGATCGGGACAGGGGTTGCTGGGGCCAACGTCCTGACTTTC.

This clonotype occurred many times. The rearrangement uses TRBV19 and TRBJ2-6, with TRBD2 as a possible D gene (5 bases). V shed 6 bases and J shed 4 bases, with 10 bases lying between them. In germline, CDR1 is LNHDA, CDR2 SQIVND (reference sequence). The length of the CDR3 is 14 residues. The CDR3 DNA sequence: TGTGCCAGTAGAACGGGGTCCGGGGCCAACGTCCTGACTTTC. This gives the protein CASRTGSGANVLTF.

V usage is TRBV5-1 and J usage is TRBJ2-7; TRBD2 might be the D (7 bases). V was pared by 4 bases and J by 5 bases, with 22 bases between. The CDR3 totals 16 residues. From germline, CDR1 is SGHRS and CDR2 YFSETQ. The chain's CDR3 is CASSHYEGGRADEQYF. CDR3 bases: TGCGCCAGCAGCCACTACGAAGGGGGGAGGGCCGACGAGCAGTACTTC.

In this sample, this clonotype turned up many times. This sequence joins TRBV10-3 and TRBJ2-7; TRBD2 matches 13 bases. The J segment lost 3 bases and the V segment lost 4 bases, leaving 3 bases of the junction unmatched. Germline assignment: CDR1 ENHRY and CDR2 SYGVKD. CDR3 length equals 15 residues. The CDR3 nucleotides are TGTGCCATCAGTGGGACTAGCGGGAGTGACTACGAGCAGTACTTC. It encodes CAISGTSGSDYEQYF.

The chain uses TRBV7-6 and TRBJ2-7; D call uncertain. Trimming pared 1 base from V and 0 bases from J, leaving 10 bases between. This CDR3 is 15 amino acids long. From germline, CDR1 is SGHVS and CDR2 FNYEAQ. The CDR3 DNA reads as TGTGCCAGCAGCTTAGGGCACGTAGGCTCCTACGAGCAGTACTTC. Its protein is CASSLGHVGSYEQYF. Looking up the rest from reference TRBV7-6 and TRBJ2-7 gives the full variable domain: GAGVSQSPRYKVTKRGQDVALRCDPISGHVSLYWYRQALGQGPEFLTYFNYEAQQDKSGLPNDRFSAERPEGSISTLTIQRTEQRDSAMYRCASSLGHVGSYEQYFGPGTRLTVT.

This clonotype was picked up a small number of times. The chain is built from TRBV19 and TRBJ1-1, with D possibly matching TRBD1 (5 bases). There are 15 residues in the CDR3. Looked up from germline, CDR1 is LNHDA and CDR2 is SQIVND (reference sequence). Trimming removed 6 bases at V and 1 base at J, with 15 bases between. CDR3 nucleotide sequence: TGTGCCAGTAGCGGGGCAGACGCCCAGAACACTGAAGCTTTCTTT. It codes for CASSGADAQNTEAFF.

This chain links TRBV4-3 with TRBJ2-5; a possible D gene is TRBD1 (5 bases). Germline V gene data show CDR1 as LGHNA and CDR2 as YSLEER. The CDR3 sequence is 16 residues long. Trimming stripped 0 bases from V and 2 bases from J, with 13 bases between. The CDR3 loop reads CASSQELQGPQETQYF. Written as DNA, the CDR3 is TGCGCCAGCAGCCAAGAACTGCAGGGCCCTCAAGAGACCCAGTACTTC.

V usage is TRBV12-3 or TRBV12-4 and J usage is TRBJ2-7, with D tentatively TRBD1 (6 bases). This CDR3 comprises 14 residues. V lost 6 bases to trimming and J lost 7 bases, with 19 bases between them. CDR3 loop: CASSPGRGQREQYF. CDR3 coding DNA: TGTGCCAGCAGCCCAGGCAGGGGCCAGAGGGAGCAGTACTTC.

This rearrangement joins TRBV6-1 to TRBJ1-5; D gene unclear. CDR1 MNHNS and CDR2 SASEGT come from the germline V gene. The CDR3 runs 13 residues. V was trimmed by 5 bases and J by 7 bases, leaving 12 bases between them. CDR3 sequence: CASSYLQGQPQHF. The DNA for the CDR3 is TGTGCCAGCAGTTACCTACAAGGGCAGCCCCAGCATTTT.

Only a few counts were recorded for this clonotype. The chain recombines TRBV4-1 with TRBJ2-7, with 12 nucleotides matching TRBD2. The germline V gene has CDR1 MGHRA and CDR2 YSYEKL. V lost 4 bases, J lost 7 bases, and 5 bases stayed unmatched. The CDR3 has 14 residues. The CDR3 DNA reads as TGCGCCAGCAGCCCCGGACTAGCGGGAATGGAGCAGTACTTC. It translates to CASSPGLAGMEQYF.

The chain combines TRBV2 with TRBJ2-3, with D unresolved. Germline assignment: CDR1 SNHLY and CDR2 FYNNEI. The CDR3 is 14 amino acids. V was clipped by 5 bases and J by 6 bases, with 15 bases between them. This CDR3 reads CASSMPDPEDTQYF. CDR3 bases: TGTGCCAGCAGTATGCCTGACCCGGAGGATACGCAGTATTTT.

The chain joins TRBV7-9 to TRBJ2-7; 8 bases line up with TRBD1. V gave up 5 bases and J gave up 3 bases; unmatched junction bases: 9. CDR1 and CDR2 (germline): SEHNR, FQNEAQ (reference sequence). The CDR3 loop spans 15 amino acids. The CDR3 DNA is TGTGCCAGCAGCCCAGACAGGGGTGGGTACTACGAGCAGTACTTC. Amino acid sequence: CASSPDRGGYYEQYF. The full variable domain, rest sourced from reference TRBV7-9 and TRBJ2-7, is DTGVSQNPRHKITKRGQNVTFRCDPISEHNRLYWYRQTLGQGPEFLTYFQNEAQLEKSRLLSDRFSAERPKGSFSTLEIQRTEQGDSAMYLCASSPDRGGYYEQYFGPGTRLTVT.

The rearrangement joins TRBV9 to TRBJ1-2, with unresolved D. CDR1 and CDR2 (germline): SGDLS, YYNGEE. V was trimmed by 3 bases and J by 4 bases, leaving 16 bases between them. CDR3 length: 15 amino acids. Here the CDR3 reads CASSGHGEGVYGYTF. The CDR3 region has the DNA TGTGCCAGCAGCGGCCATGGGGAGGGCGTCTATGGCTACACCTTC.

The chain couples TRBV2 to TRBJ1-1; a possible D gene is TRBD1 (6 bases). Germline V CDR1 and CDR2: SNHLY, FYNNEI. The CDR3 is 15 residues long. Trimming took 6 bases from V and 5 from J, leaving 19 bases between them. CDR3 in DNA: TGTGCCAGCAGAGGGACCGACCTCGACAGGACTGAAGCTTTCTTT. Translation: CASRGTDLDRTEAFF.

Many counts were recorded for this clonotype. J is TRBJ1-6 and V is TRBV20-1, with D hard to call. Trimming left V 3 bases short and J 7 bases short, with 10 bases between. Germline V gene sequence: CDR1 DFQATT, CDR2 SNEGSKA (reference sequence). CDR3 length: 13 amino acids. This chain's CDR3 is CSARIAGNSPLHF. Written as DNA, the CDR3 is TGCAGTGCTAGGATCGCCGGCAATTCACCCCTCCACTTT.

The table lists this clonotype with many counts. V gene TRBV7-9 combines with J gene TRBJ2-7, with 7 bases aligning to TRBD1. Trimming took 3 bases from V and 4 from J; bases not matched to a gene: 3. Germline V gene data show CDR1 as SEHNR and CDR2 as FQNEAQ (reference sequence). The CDR3 consists of 13 residues. CDR3 DNA sequence: TGTGCCAGCAGCTTCCGGGACAGATACGAGCAGTACTTC. This encodes CASSFRDRYEQYF.

The V and J genes are TRBV14 and TRBJ1-2; D is possibly TRBD1 (5 bases). Trimming pared 6 bases from V and 7 bases from J, leaving 15 bases between. CDR1 and CDR2 (germline): SGHDN, FVKESK. This CDR3 has 13 amino acids. The DNA of the CDR3 is TGTGCCAGCAGTTACTCGTCAGGGTGTGGCTACACCTTC. Its protein is CASSYSSGCGYTF. Complete variable domain (other parts from reference TRBV14 and TRBJ1-2): EAGVTQFPSHSVIEKGQTVTLRCDPISGHDNLYWYRRVMGKEIKFLLHFVKESKQDESGMPNNRFLAERTGGTYSTLKVQPAELEDSGVYFCASSYSSGCGYTFGSGTRLTVV.

This clonotype has more than one count but fewer than ten. This sequence joins TRBV5-8 and TRBJ2-2, with 7 bases aligning to TRBD2. CDR3 length: 15 amino acids. The J segment lost 7 bases and the V segment lost 0 bases, leaving 6 bases of the junction unmatched. Germline V lookup: CDR1 SGHTS, CDR2 YDEGEE. The CDR3 loop reads CASSLGLTSNGELFF. As DNA, the CDR3 is TGTGCCAGCAGCTTGGGGTTGACTAGCAACGGGGAGCTGTTTTTT.

The chain uses TRBV7-8 and TRBJ1-1; TRBD1 matches at 8 bases. The CDR3 extends over 17 amino acids. The germline V gene encodes CDR1 SGHVS and CDR2 FQNEAQ. The CDR3 nucleotides are TGTGCTAGTGGTTTGCCTTACAGGGGGGCGTTGCGCACTGAAGCTTTCTTT. Translated: CASGLPYRGALRTEAFF.

The sample holds many counts of this clonotype. The V and J genes are TRBV5-8 and TRBJ1-6; D unclear. Germline V CDR1 and CDR2: SGHTS, YDEGEE. The CDR3 runs to 11 residues. V was clipped by 3 bases and J by 13 bases, with 8 bases between them. The CDR3 DNA is TGTGCCAGCAGCTCAACTTGGCCCCTCCACTTT. As protein: CASSSTWPLHF.